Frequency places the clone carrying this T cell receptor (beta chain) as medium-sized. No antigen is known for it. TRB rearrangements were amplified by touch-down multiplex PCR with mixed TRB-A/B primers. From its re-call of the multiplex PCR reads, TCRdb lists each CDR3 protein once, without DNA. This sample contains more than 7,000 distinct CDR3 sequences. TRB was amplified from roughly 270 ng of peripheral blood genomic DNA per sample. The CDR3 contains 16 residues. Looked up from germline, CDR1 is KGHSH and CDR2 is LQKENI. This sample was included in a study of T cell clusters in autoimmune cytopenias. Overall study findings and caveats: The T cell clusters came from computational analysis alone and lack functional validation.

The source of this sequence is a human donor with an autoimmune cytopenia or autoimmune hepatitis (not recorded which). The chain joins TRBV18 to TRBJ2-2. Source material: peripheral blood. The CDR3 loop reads CASSPQGSRNTGELFF.